One T cell receptor beta chain is described in this entry. The CDR3 has 15 amino acids. Trimming removed 8 bases from V and 2 bases from J; junction bases left unmatched: 9. The germline gives CDR1 LGHNA, CDR2 YNFKEQ. The patients all showed relapse after autologous stem cell transplantation, while their brentuximab vedotin exposure varied. The sample originates from a study of PD-1 blockade in classical Hodgkin lymphoma. Assay used: immunoSEQ multiplex PCR; TCRdb lists only in-frame clones, some missing. The sample lists about 84,000 clones; 75% to 90% were seen once. The clonotype was recovered from a human donor with classical Hodgkin lymphoma. The sequenced sample was peripheral blood mononuclear cells (PBMCs), obtained at baseline. V usage is TRBV4-2 and J usage is TRBJ2-3, with 8 bases lining up with TRBD2. As DNA, the CDR3 is TGTGCCAGCGCCCGAGCGGGAGAGGCCACAGATACGCAGTATTTT. Its translation: CASARAGEATDTQYF.